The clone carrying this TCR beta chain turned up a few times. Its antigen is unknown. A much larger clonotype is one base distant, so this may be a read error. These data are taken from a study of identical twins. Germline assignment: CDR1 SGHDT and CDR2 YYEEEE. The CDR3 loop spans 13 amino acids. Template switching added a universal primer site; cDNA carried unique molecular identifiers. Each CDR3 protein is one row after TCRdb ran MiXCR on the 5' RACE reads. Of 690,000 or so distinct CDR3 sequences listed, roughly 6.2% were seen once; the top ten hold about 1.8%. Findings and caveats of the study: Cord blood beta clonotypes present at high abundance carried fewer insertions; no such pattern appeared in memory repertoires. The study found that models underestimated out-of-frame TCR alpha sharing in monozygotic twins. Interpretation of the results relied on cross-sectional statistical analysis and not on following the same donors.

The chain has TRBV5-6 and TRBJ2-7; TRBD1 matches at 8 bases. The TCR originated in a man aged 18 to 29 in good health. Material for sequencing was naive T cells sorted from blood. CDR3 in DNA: TGTGCCACCAGCTACGGACAGGGCCACGAGCAGTACTTC. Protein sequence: CATSYGQGHEQYF.